This TCR beta chain comes out of a study of T-cell memory formation after mild COVID-19. The wider study: The two donors had largely donor-specific TCR clusters. Study-wide results and caveats: The finding that pre-infection memory included some responding clones suggested that cross-reactive memory joined. Shrinking CD4+ clones resided mostly in CM and EM, and CD8+ ones in EMRA.

This CDR3 has 18 residues. Trimming took off 2 bases at V and 4 bases at J, with 21 bases between the two ends. Germline V gene sequence: CDR1 SEHNR, CDR2 FQNEAQ (reference sequence). TCRdb reprocessed the 5' RACE reads with MiXCR, giving one entry per CDR3 protein. The sample gives about 560,000 distinct CDR3 sequences, more than 15% of which show up once; approximately 12% is in the top ten. For this clonotype: Its matching antigen is unknown.

Sequencing input: PBMCs or a T cell subset sorted from them (not recorded which). The receptor comes from an adult woman who had mild COVID-19 (a few samples of this study predate the infection). Cell type and time point are not known. The gene calls are TRBV7-9 and TRBJ2-1; the D gene is possibly TRBD2 (7 bases). The chain's CDR3 is CASSLFSGGPSTYNEQFF. DNA of the CDR3: TGTGCCAGCAGCTTATTTTCCGGGGGGCCTTCAACTTACAATGAGCAGTTCTTC.